This T cell receptor beta chain comes out of a study of CD8+CD57+ T cells in acquired aplastic anemia (dated by TCRdb to the late 2010s). About the full investigation: A mean of about 3 ug of DNA, ranging from roughly 0.19 to 27.4 ug, was extracted from sorted CD4+ and CD8+ cells. CD8+CD57+ expansion was defined as frequency above the mean frequency observed in healthy subjects. Results and caveats for the whole study, not just this receptor: Although under 35 CD8+ CDR3 sequences were shared by patients and controls, these sequences appeared highly expressed in patients and within the immunodominant clones of patients. CD8+ Simpson's diversity did not differ significantly between patients and healthy controls (P=0.060).

The CDR1 and CDR2 encoded by the germline V gene (reference sequence) are SEHNR and FQNEAQ. The CDR3 contains 16 residues, cysteine and phenylalanine counted. Just CDR3 DNA is preserved here, 48 bases in frame from base 1. As for this clonotype: Its antigen target is currently unknown. One end of the junction is discordant with germline, which a read error may explain.

Expansion of CD8+CD57+ cells had been shown by flow cytometry in the patients chosen for sequencing. Every patient had severe acquired aplastic anemia, diagnosed using the International Study of Aplastic Anemia and Agranulocytosis and Camitta criteria. At the time blood was sampled, none of the patients had received any therapy. The study deep-sequenced TCR repertoires of sorted CD4+ and CD8+ blood T cells from severe aplastic anemia patients and healthy subjects. In the USA, patient enrollment took place under clinicaltrials.gov protocols 00001620, 01623167, 00001397, 00071045, 00081523 and 00961064. Ficoll-Paque density gradient centrifugation was used to isolate peripheral blood mononuclear cells. Before DNA extraction, CD4+ and CD8+ T cells were sorted by FACS or by magnetic beads. Genomic DNA was used as template for profiling of TCR beta VDJ combinations and CDR3 sequences. An Illumina HiSeq 2000 was used for TCR repertoire sequencing. In the paper's pipeline: TRBV/TRBJ rearrangement plots, CDR3 size and DJ length profiles, and Simpson's diversity index were used to assess repertoires. The most abundant DNA sequence in the deep sequencing data was defined as the immunodominant clone. CDR3 amino acid sequences were checked for sharing across subjects and were also compared against the VDJdb database and published repertoires. Using fastp at Q25 and MiXCR, TCRdb reprocessed the public reads and kept productive beta chains. Every CDR3 protein is listed once, alongside the most common genes and DNA of its rows. The V and J calls, along with clone size, are taken from TCRdb and not from the paper's own processing. For this sample the table gives 200,000 to 250,000 distinct CDR3 sequences, of which more than 55% were detected only once. The ten largest clones add up to about 60% of the sample.

Sequencing was performed on sorted CD4+, CD8+, or CD8+CD57+ T cells (not recorded which) from PBMCs. The clonotype was recovered from a human donor with aplastic anemia. Recombination joined TRBV7-9 with TRBJ1-1; the D gene is perhaps TRBD1, on 5 matching bases. In nucleotide form, the sequence is TGTGCCACCAGCTCCCCTAGGCGGGACCAACGGACTGAAGCTTTCTTT. Its coded protein is CATSSPRRDQRTEAFF.